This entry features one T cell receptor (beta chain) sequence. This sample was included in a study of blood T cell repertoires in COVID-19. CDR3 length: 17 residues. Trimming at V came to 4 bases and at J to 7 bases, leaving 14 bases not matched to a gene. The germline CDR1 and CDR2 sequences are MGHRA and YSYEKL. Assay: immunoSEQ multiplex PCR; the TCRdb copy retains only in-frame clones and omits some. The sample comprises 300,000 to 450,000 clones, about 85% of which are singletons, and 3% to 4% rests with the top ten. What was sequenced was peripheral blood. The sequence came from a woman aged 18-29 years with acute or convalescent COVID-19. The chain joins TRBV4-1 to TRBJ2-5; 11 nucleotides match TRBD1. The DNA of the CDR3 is TGCGCCAGCAGCCTGACACCTACCGGGACAGGGGGGGGGACCCAGTACTTC. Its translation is CASSLTPTGTGGGTQYF.